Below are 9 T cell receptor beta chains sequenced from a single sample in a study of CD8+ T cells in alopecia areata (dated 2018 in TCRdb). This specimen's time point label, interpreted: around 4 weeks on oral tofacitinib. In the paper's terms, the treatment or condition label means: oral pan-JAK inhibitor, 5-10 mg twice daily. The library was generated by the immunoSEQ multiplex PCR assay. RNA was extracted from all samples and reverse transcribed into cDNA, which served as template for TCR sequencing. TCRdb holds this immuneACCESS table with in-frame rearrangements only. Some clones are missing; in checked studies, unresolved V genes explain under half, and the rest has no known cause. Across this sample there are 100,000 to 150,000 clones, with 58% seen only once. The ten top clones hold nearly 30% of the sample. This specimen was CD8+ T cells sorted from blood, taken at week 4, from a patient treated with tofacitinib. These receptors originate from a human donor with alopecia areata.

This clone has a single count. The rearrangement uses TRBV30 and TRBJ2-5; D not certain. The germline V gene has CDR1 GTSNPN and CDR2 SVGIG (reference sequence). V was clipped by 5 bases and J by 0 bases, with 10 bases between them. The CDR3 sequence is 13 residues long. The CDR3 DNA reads TGTGCCTGGCTCCCCGAGAACCAAGAGACCCAGTACTTC. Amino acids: CAWLPENQETQYF.

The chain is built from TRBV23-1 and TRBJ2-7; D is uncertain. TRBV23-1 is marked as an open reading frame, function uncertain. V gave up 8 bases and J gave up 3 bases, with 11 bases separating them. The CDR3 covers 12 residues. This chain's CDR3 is CASRFQDYEQYF. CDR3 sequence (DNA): TGCGCCAGCCGCTTCCAGGACTACGAGCAGTACTTC.

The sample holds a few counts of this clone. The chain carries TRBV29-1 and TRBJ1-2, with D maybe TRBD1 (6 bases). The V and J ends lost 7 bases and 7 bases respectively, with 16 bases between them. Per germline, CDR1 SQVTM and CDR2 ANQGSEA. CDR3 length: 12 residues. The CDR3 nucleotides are TGCAGCGCTATCTTGGGGGCGGGTGGCTACACCTTC. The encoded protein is CSAILGAGGYTF.

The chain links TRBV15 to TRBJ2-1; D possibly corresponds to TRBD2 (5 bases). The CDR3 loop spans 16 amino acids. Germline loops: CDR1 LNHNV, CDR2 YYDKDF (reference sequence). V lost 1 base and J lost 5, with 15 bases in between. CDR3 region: CATSRVRVSPNNEQFF. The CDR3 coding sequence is TGTGCCACCAGCAGAGTGAGGGTAAGCCCTAACAATGAGCAGTTCTTC.

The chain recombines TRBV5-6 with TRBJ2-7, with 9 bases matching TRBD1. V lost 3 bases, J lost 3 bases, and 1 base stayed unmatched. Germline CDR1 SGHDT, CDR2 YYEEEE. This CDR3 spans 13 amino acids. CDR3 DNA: TGTGCCAGCAGCTGGGACAGGGTCTACGAGCAGTACTTC. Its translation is CASSWDRVYEQYF.

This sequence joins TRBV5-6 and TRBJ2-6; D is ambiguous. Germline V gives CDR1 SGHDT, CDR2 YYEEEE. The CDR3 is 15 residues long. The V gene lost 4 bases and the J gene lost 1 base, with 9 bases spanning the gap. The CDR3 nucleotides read TGTGCCAGCAGCCTAGGGATATCTGGGGCCAACGTCCTGACTTTC. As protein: CASSLGISGANVLTF.

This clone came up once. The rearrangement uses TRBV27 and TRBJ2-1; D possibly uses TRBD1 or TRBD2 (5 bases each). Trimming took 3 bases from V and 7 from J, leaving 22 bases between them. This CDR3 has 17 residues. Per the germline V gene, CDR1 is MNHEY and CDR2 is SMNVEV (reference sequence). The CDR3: CASSLPEVQGLKNEQFF. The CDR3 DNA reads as TGTGCCAGCAGTTTGCCGGAGGTCCAGGGTCTGAAGAATGAGCAGTTCTTC.

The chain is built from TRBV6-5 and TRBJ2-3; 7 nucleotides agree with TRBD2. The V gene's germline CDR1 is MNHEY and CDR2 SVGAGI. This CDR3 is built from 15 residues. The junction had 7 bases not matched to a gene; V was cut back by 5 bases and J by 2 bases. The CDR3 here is CASSPGGGSTDTQYF. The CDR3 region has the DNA TGTGCCAGCAGTCCTGGGGGGGGGTCCACAGATACGCAGTATTTT.

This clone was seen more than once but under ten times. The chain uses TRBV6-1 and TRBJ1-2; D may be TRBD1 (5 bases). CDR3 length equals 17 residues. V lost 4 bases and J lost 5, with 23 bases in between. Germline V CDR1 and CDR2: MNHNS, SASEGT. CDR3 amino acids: CASSASRDDLVSYGYTF. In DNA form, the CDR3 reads TGTGCCAGCAGTGCCAGCCGGGACGACTTAGTCTCTTATGGCTACACCTTC.